A selection of T cell receptor beta chains follows, all from one sample in a study of CD8 T cells in ankylosing spondylitis. One entry per CDR3 protein results from TCRdb running MiXCR on the 5' RACE reads. The profile shows 150,000 to 250,000 distinct CDR3 sequences, around 13% of them singletons. Sequenced sample: blood, either unsorted or a sorted T cell fraction (not recorded which). These receptors were taken from a male donor with ankylosing spondylitis or in good health (not recorded which). Each CDR3 is given with its conserved first and last residue. A D gene is named only where the DNA matches it firmly. Clone sizes are given selectively: once, few, many, or a class where the clone is expanded.

j_call d_call clone_size v_call cdr3_aa cdr3_nt
TRBJ2-5 . few TRBV20-1 CSAKGWEQETQYF TGCAGTGCAAAAGGCTGGGAGCAAGAGACCCAGTACTTC
TRBJ2-1 . once TRBV9 CASTLGGGGNEQFF TGTGCCAGCACCCTAGGGGGGGGCGGTAATGAGCAGTTCTTC
TRBJ2-2 TRBD1 . TRBV7-6 CASSILVSGGNTGELFF TGTGCCAGCAGCATACTTGTCTCAGGGGGAAACACCGGGGAGCTGTTTTTT
TRBJ2-4 TRBD2 few TRBV12-3/TRBV12-4 CASSRGLAGTKNIQYF TGTGCCAGCAGCCGTGGACTAGCGGGGACTAAAAACATTCAGTACTTC
TRBJ2-1 TRBD1 . TRBV13 CASSPDRRNEQFF TGTGCCAGCAGCCCGGACAGGAGGAATGAGCAGTTCTTC
TRBJ2-7 . . TRBV3-1 CASSPGGGGAYEQYF TGTGCCAGCAGCCCAGGGGGCGGGGGGGCCTACGAGCAGTACTTC
TRBJ2-7 . few TRBV20-1 CSASGSDSYEQYF TGCAGTGCTAGCGGGAGCGATTCCTACGAGCAGTACTTC
TRBJ2-5 . few TRBV15 CATSSILFRTDQETQYF TGTGCCACCAGCAGCATACTCTTCAGGACAGATCAAGAGACCCAGTACTTC
TRBJ2-3 . few TRBV30 CAWSVEGATQYF TGTGCCTGGAGTGTAGAAGGAGCGACGCAGTATTTT
TRBJ1-1 . few TRBV12-3/TRBV12-4 CASSFLLTEAFF TGTGCCAGCAGTTTTCTTTTGACTGAAGCTTTCTTT
TRBJ2-1 TRBD2 . TRBV5-1 CASSLSGRGPYNEQFF TGCGCCAGCAGCCTTTCGGGGAGGGGCCCCTACAATGAGCAGTTCTTC
TRBJ2-1 TRBD1 . TRBV11-2 CASSLDVGTGTYNEQFF TGTGCCAGCAGCTTAGATGTGGGGACAGGGACATACAATGAGCAGTTCTTC
TRBJ2-7 TRBD2 . TRBV5-1 CASSLALAGVDEQYF TGCGCCAGCAGCTTGGCCCTAGCGGGAGTAGACGAGCAGTACTTC
TRBJ1-1 . many TRBV29-1 CSVEDREDTEAFF TGCAGCGTTGAAGACAGGGAGGACACTGAAGCTTTCTTT